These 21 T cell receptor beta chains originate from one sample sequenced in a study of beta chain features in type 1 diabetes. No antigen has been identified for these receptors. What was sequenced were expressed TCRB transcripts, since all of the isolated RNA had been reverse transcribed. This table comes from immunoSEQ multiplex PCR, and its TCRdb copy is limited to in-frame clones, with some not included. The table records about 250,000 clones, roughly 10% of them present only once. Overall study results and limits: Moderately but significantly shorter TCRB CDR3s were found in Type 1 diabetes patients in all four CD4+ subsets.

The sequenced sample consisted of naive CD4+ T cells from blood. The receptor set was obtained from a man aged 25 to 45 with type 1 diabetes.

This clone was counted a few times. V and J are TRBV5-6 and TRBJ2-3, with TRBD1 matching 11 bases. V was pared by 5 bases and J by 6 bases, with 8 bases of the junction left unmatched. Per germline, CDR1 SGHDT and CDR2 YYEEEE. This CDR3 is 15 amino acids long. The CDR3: CASRLGQGAGDTQYF. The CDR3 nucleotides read TGTGCCAGCAGACTCGGACAGGGGGCAGGTGATACGCAGTATTTT.

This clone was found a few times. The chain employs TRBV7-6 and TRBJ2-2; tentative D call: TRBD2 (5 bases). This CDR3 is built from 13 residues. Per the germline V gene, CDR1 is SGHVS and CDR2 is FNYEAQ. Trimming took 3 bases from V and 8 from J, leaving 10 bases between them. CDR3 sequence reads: CASSLRRRGELFF. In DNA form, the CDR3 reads TGTGCCAGCAGCTTGCGGAGGCGGGGGGAGCTGTTTTTT.

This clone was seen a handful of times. CDR3 nucleotides: TGTGCCAGCAGCTGGATGGGTAGGACTGGGAGGGCGGAGACCCAGTACTTC. Translated: CASSWMGRTGRAETQYF. The gene calls are TRBV5-8 and TRBJ2-5; 7 positions agree with TRBD2. CDR3 size: 17 residues. Trimming took 3 bases from V and 5 from J; bases not matched to a gene: 16. The germline V gene encodes CDR1 SGHTS and CDR2 YDEGEE.

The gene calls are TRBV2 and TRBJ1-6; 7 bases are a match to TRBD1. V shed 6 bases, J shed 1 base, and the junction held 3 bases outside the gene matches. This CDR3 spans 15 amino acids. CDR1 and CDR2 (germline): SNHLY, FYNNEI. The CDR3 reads CASRRQGSYNSPLHF. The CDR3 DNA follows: TGTGCCAGCAGACGACAGGGATCCTATAATTCACCCCTCCACTTT. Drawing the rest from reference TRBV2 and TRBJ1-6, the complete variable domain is EPEVTQTPSHQVTQMGQEVILRCVPISNHLYFYWYRQILGQKVEFLVSFYNNEISEKSEIFDDQFSVERPDGSNFTLKIRSTKLEDSAMYFCASRRQGSYNSPLHFGNGTRLTVT.

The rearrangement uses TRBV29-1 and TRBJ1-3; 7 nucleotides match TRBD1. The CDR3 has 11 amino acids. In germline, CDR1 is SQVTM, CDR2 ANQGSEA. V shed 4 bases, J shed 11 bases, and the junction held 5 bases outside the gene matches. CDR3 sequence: CSVVQGKAIYF. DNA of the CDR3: TGCAGCGTTGTACAGGGGAAGGCCATATATTTT. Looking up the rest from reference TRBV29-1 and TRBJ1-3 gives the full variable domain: SAVISQKPSRDICQRGTSLTIQCQVDSQVTMMFWYRQQPGQSLTLIATANQGSEATYESGFVIDKFPISRPNLTFSTLTVSNMSPEDSSIYLCSVVQGKAIYFGEGSWLTVV.

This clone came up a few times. CDR3 amino acids: CAASNTISTDTQYF. DNA of the CDR3: TGTGCCGCATCGAACACCATCAGCACAGATACGCAGTATTTT. This chain joins TRBV18 and TRBJ2-3; D is unresolved. The CDR3 has 14 residues. Trimming removed 11 bases from V and 0 bases from J, with 15 bases in between. CDR1 is KGHSH and CDR2 is LQKENI in the germline V gene.

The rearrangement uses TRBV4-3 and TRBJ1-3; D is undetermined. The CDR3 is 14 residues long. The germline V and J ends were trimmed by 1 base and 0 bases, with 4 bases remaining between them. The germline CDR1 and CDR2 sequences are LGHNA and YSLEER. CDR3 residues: CASSQGSSGNTIYF. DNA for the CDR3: TGCGCCAGCAGCCAAGGTAGCTCTGGAAACACCATATATTTT.

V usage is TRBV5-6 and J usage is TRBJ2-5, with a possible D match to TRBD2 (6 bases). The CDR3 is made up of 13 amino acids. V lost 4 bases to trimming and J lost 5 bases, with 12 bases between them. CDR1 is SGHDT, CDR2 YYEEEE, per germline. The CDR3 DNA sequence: TGTGCCAGCAGCCTGACTAGGGCCGAGACCCAGTACTTC. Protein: CASSLTRAETQYF.

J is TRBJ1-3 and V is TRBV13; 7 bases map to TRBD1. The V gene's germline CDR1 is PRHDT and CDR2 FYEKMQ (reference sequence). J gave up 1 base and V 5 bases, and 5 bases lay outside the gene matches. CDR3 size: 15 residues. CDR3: CASSAYRGSGNTIYF. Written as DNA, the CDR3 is TGTGCCAGCAGCGCCTACAGGGGATCTGGAAACACCATATATTTT.

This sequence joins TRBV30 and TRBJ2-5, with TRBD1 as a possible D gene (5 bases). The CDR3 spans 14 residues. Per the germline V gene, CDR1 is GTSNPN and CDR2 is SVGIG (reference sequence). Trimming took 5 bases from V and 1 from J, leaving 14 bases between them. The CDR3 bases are TGTGCCTGGCGCCGGACACCGACCCAAGAGACCCAGTACTTC. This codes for CAWRRTPTQETQYF.

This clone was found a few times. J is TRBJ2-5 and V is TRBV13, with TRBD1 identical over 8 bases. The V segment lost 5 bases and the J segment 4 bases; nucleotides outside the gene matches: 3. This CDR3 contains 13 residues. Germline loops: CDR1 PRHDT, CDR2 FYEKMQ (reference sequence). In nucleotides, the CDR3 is TGTGCCAGCAGCACTCAGGGGGCAGAGACCCAGTACTTC. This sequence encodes CASSTQGAETQYF.

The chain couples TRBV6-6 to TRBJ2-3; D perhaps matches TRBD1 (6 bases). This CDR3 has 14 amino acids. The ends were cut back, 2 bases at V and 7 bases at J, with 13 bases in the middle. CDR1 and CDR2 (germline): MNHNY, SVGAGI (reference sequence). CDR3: CASSYPEGGNTQYF. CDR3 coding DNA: TGTGCCAGCAGTTACCCTGAAGGGGGTAATACGCAGTATTTT.

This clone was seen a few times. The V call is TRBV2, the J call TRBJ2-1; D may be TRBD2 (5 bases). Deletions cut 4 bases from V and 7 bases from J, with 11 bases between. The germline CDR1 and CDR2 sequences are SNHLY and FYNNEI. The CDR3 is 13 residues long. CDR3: CASSVDPGNEQFF. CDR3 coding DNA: TGTGCCAGCAGTGTCGACCCGGGGAATGAGCAGTTCTTC.

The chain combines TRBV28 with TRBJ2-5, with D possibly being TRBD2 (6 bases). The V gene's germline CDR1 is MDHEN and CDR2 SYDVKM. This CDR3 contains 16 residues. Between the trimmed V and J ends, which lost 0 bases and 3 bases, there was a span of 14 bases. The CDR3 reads CASSLWGSSAKETQYF. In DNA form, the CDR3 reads TGTGCCAGCAGTTTATGGGGGTCTAGCGCTAAAGAGACCCAGTACTTC. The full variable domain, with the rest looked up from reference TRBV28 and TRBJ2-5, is DVKVTQSSRYLVKRTGEKVFLECVQDMDHENMFWYRQDPGLGLRLIYFSYDVKMKEKGDIPEGYSVSREKKERFSLILESASTNQTSMYLCASSLWGSSAKETQYFGPGTRLLVL.

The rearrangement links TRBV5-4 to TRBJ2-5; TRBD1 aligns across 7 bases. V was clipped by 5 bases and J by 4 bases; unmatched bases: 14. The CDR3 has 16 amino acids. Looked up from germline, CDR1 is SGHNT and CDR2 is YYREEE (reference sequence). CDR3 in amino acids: CASSLPGTALPETQYF. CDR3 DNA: TGTGCCAGCAGTTTGCCGGGGACAGCTCTCCCAGAGACCCAGTACTTC.

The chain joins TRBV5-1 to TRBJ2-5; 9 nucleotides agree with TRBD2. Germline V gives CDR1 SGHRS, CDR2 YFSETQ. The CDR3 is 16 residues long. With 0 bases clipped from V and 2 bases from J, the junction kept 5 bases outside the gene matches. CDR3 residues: CASSLGAGGPQETQYF. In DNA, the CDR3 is TGCGCCAGCAGCTTGGGAGCGGGGGGACCTCAAGAGACCCAGTACTTC. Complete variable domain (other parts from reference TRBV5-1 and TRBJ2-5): KAGVTQTPRYLIKTRGQQVTLSCSPISGHRSVSWYQQTPGQGLQFLFEYFSETQRNKGNFPGRFSGRQFSNSRSEMNVSTLELGDSALYLCASSLGAGGPQETQYFGPGTRLLVL.

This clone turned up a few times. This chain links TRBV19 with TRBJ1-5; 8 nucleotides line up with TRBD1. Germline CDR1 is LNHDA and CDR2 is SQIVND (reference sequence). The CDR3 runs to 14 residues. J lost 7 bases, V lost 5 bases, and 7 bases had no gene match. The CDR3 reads CASSEDRGAQPQHF. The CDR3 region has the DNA TGTGCCAGTAGTGAAGACAGGGGCGCCCAGCCCCAGCATTTT.

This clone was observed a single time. CDR3 in DNA: TGTGCCAGCAGCCCCCGGACAGGGGCCCGAAGCTCCTACGAGCAGTACTTC. It codes for CASSPRTGARSSYEQYF. The chain is built from TRBV28 and TRBJ2-7, with 9 positions matching TRBD1. The V gene's germline CDR1 is MDHEN and CDR2 SYDVKM. The CDR3 totals 17 residues. V trimming: 6 bases; J trimming: 0 bases; junction bases outside the gene matches: 12.

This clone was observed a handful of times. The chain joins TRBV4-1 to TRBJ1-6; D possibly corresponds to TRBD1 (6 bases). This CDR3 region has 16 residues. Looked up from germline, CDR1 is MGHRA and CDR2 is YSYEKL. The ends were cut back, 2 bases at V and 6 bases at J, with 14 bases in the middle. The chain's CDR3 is CASSQLGGLGNSPLHF. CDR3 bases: TGCGCCAGCAGCCAATTGGGGGGGCTGGGTAATTCACCCCTCCACTTT.

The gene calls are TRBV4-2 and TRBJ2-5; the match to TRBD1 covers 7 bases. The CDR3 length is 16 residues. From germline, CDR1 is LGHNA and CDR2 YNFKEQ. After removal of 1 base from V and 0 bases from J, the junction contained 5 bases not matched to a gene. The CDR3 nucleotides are TGTGCCAGCAGCCAAGCCTACACAGGGGACCAAGAGACCCAGTACTTC. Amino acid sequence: CASSQAYTGDQETQYF.

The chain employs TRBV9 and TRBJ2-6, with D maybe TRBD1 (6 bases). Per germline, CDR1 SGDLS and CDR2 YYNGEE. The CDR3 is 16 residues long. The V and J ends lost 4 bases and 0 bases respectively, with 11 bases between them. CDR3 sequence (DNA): TGTGCCAGCAGCCCGACAGGCGCCTCTGGGGCCAACGTCCTGACTTTC. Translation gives CASSPTGASGANVLTF. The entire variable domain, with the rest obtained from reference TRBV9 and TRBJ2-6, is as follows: DSGVTQTPKHLITATGQRVTLRCSPRSGDLSVYWYQQSLDQGLQFLIQYYNGEERAKGNILERFSAQQFPDLHSELNLSSLELGDSALYFCASSPTGASGANVLTFGAGSRLTVL.